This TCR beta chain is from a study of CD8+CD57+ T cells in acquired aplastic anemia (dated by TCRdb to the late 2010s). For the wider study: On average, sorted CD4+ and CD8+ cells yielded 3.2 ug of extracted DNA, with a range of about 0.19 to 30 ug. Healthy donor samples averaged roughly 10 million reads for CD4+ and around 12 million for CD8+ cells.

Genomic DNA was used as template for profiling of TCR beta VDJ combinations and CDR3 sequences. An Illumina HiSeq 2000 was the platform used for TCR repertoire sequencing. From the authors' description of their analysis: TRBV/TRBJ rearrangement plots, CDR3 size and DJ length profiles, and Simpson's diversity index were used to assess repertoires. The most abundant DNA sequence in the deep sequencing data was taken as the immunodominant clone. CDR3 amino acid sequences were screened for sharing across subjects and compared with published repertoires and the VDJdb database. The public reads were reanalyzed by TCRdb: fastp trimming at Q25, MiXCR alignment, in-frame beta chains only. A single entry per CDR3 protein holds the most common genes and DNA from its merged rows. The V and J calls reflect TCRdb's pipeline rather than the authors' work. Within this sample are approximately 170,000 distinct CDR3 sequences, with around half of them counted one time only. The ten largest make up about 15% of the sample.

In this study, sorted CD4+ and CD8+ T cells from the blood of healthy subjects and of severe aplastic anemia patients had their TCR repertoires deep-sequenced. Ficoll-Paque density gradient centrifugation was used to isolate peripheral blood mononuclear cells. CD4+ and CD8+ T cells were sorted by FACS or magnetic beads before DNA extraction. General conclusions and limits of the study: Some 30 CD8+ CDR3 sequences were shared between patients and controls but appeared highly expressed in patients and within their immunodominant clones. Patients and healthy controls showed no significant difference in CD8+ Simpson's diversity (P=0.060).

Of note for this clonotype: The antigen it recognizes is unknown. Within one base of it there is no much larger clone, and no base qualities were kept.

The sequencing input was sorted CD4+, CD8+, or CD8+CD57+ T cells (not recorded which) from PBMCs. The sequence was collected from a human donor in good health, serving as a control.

In nucleotide form, the sequence is TGCAGTGCTAGAGATTCGTTCCATCGGGCATTGGCCTACGAGCAGTACTTC. This sequence encodes CSARDSFHRALAYEQYF. The chain joins TRBV20-1 to TRBJ2-7; too little of a D gene remains to name it. V is reduced by 0 bases and J by 2 bases, leaving a spacing of 20 bases between them. From cysteine to phenylalanine, the CDR3 is 17 amino acids long. Only the CDR3 DNA is retained, 51 bases long and in frame from the first base. The germline V gene (reference sequence) sets CDR1 to DFQATT and CDR2 to SNEGSKA.